A selection of T cell receptor beta chains follows, all from one sample in a study of identical twins. MiXCR was run by TCRdb on the 5' RACE reads, yielding one entry per CDR3 protein. Of some 730,000 distinct CDR3 sequences listed, 15% to 20% were seen once; the top ten hold 10% to 15%. These records were also assigned to another study, of T cells expressing NK-cell markers.

The material sequenced was PBMCs. These receptors were collected from a woman younger than 35 in good health. The CDR3 runs from the conserved cysteine through the conserved F or W. A D gene is named only where the DNA matches it firmly. Rows give clone size only sometimes, using once, few, many, or a class for an expanded clone.

clone_size: NA
v_call: TRBV4-2
j_call: TRBJ2-7
d_call: NA
cdr3_aa: CASSQDAGRNSYEQYF
cdr3_nt: TGTGCCAGCAGCCAAGACGCGGGGAGAAACTCCTACGAGCAGTACTTC

clone_size: NA
v_call: TRBV10-3
j_call: TRBJ2-1
d_call: NA
cdr3_aa: CAHSGVSYNEQFF
cdr3_nt: TGTGCCCATTCAGGGGTTTCCTACAATGAGCAGTTCTTC

clone_size: few
v_call: TRBV20-1
j_call: TRBJ1-2
d_call: TRBD1
cdr3_aa: CSARTGGYSGYTF
cdr3_nt: TGCAGTGCACGGACAGGGGGGTATTCTGGCTACACCTTC

clone_size: NA
v_call: TRBV29-1
j_call: TRBJ2-4
d_call: TRBD1
cdr3_aa: CSVDGGQGNIQYF
cdr3_nt: TGCAGCGTTGATGGGGGACAGGGAAACATTCAGTACTTC

clone_size: few
v_call: TRBV20-1
j_call: TRBJ2-7
d_call: NA
cdr3_aa: CSARDRGLGRYEQYF
cdr3_nt: TGCAGTGCTAGAGATCGGGGGCTGGGTCGCTACGAGCAGTACTTC

clone_size: NA
v_call: TRBV6-1
j_call: TRBJ2-1
d_call: NA
cdr3_aa: CASTQRGAGVIEQFF
cdr3_nt: TGTGCCAGCACCCAACGGGGGGCGGGAGTGATCGAGCAGTTCTTC

clone_size: NA
v_call: TRBV7-2
j_call: TRBJ2-3
d_call: NA
cdr3_aa: CASSLEERLIPDTQYF
cdr3_nt: TGTGCCAGCAGCTTAGAGGAGCGCCTGATTCCAGATACGCAGTATTTT

clone_size: few
v_call: TRBV6-5
j_call: TRBJ2-1
d_call: NA
cdr3_aa: CASSSQREQFF
cdr3_nt: TGTGCCAGCAGTTCACAGCGGGAGCAGTTCTTC

clone_size: NA
v_call: TRBV7-2
j_call: TRBJ1-2
d_call: NA
cdr3_aa: CASSFKKDYTF
cdr3_nt: TGTGCCAGCAGCTTCAAGAAGGACTACACCTTC

clone_size: many
v_call: TRBV12-3/TRBV12-4
j_call: TRBJ1-1
d_call: NA
cdr3_aa: CASSFSANTEAFF
cdr3_nt: TGCGCCAGCAGCTTTTCAGCGAACACTGAAGCTTTCTTT

clone_size: NA
v_call: TRBV5-4
j_call: TRBJ2-4
d_call: NA
cdr3_aa: CASSLRGALAKNIQYF
cdr3_nt: TGTGCCAGCAGCTTACGGGGGGCCCTAGCCAAAAACATTCAGTACTTC

clone_size: many
v_call: TRBV5-6
j_call: TRBJ1-1
d_call: NA
cdr3_aa: CASSLVGRGNTEAFF
cdr3_nt: TGTGCCAGCAGCTTGGTTGGCAGGGGGAACACTGAAGCTTTCTTT

clone_size: many
v_call: TRBV5-1
j_call: TRBJ1-5
d_call: TRBD1
cdr3_aa: CASSLAGGGQPQHF
cdr3_nt: TGCGCCAGCAGCTTGGCAGGGGGCGGGCAGCCCCAGCATTTT

clone_size: many
v_call: TRBV5-1
j_call: TRBJ2-1
d_call: NA
cdr3_aa: CASSLGDSSYNEQFF
cdr3_nt: TGTGCCAGCAGCTTAGGCGATAGCTCCTACAATGAGCAGTTCTTC

clone_size: NA
v_call: TRBV20-1
j_call: TRBJ1-1
d_call: TRBD1
cdr3_aa: CSGKGAGTEAFF
cdr3_nt: TGCAGTGGAAAGGGGGCAGGCACTGAAGCTTTCTTT

clone_size: NA
v_call: TRBV11-2
j_call: TRBJ2-1
d_call: NA
cdr3_aa: CASSTRTGGNEQFF
cdr3_nt: TGTGCCAGCAGCACCCGGACTGGAGGCAATGAGCAGTTCTTC

clone_size: NA
v_call: TRBV2
j_call: TRBJ2-7
d_call: NA
cdr3_aa: CASRLLASGSYEQYF
cdr3_nt: TGTGCCAGCAGATTACTAGCTTCAGGATCCTACGAGCAGTACTTC

clone_size: NA
v_call: TRBV12-3/TRBV12-4
j_call: TRBJ2-2
d_call: NA
cdr3_aa: CASTIRASNTGELFF
cdr3_nt: TGTGCCAGCACCATCCGAGCATCCAACACCGGGGAGCTGTTTTTT

clone_size: NA
v_call: TRBV29-1
j_call: TRBJ2-5
d_call: NA
cdr3_aa: CSVDGYRALQETQYF
cdr3_nt: TGCAGCGTTGATGGTTATAGGGCCCTCCAAGAGACCCAGTACTTC

clone_size: NA
v_call: TRBV15
j_call: TRBJ2-1
d_call: NA
cdr3_aa: CATSVLSSYNEQFF
cdr3_nt: TGTGCCACCAGCGTGCTCAGCTCCTACAATGAGCAGTTCTTC

clone_size: NA
v_call: TRBV20-1
j_call: TRBJ2-1
d_call: TRBD1
cdr3_aa: CSGKGALGNEQFF
cdr3_nt: TGCAGTGGGAAGGGGGCCCTCGGCAATGAGCAGTTCTTC

clone_size: few
v_call: TRBV11-1
j_call: TRBJ2-7
d_call: TRBD1
cdr3_aa: CASSLAPSAYRGRFNEQYF
cdr3_nt: TGTGCCAGCAGCTTAGCCCCAAGCGCCTACAGGGGGCGGTTCAACGAGCAGTACTTC

clone_size: few
v_call: TRBV20-1
j_call: TRBJ1-5
d_call: NA
cdr3_aa: CSAREINQPQHF
cdr3_nt: TGCAGTGCTAGGGAAATTAATCAGCCCCAGCATTTT

clone_size: many
v_call: TRBV30
j_call: TRBJ2-7
d_call: TRBD2
cdr3_aa: CAWSVGSSGGYYEQYF
cdr3_nt: TGTGCCTGGAGTGTAGGTTCCAGCGGGGGATACTACGAGCAGTACTTC

clone_size: NA
v_call: TRBV11-2
j_call: TRBJ2-3
d_call: NA
cdr3_aa: CASSLGFGVTDTQYF
cdr3_nt: TGTGCCAGCAGCTTGGGTTTTGGAGTCACAGATACGCAGTATTTT

clone_size: few
v_call: TRBV7-2
j_call: TRBJ2-1
d_call: NA
cdr3_aa: CASSSPRRGTNYNEQFF
cdr3_nt: TGTGCCAGCAGCTCGCCCCGGCGGGGAACAAACTACAATGAGCAGTTCTTC

clone_size: few
v_call: TRBV5-1
j_call: TRBJ2-7
d_call: NA
cdr3_aa: CASSPDNQNYEQYF
cdr3_nt: TGCGCCAGCAGCCCGGACAACCAGAACTACGAGCAGTACTTC

clone_size: few
v_call: TRBV25-1
j_call: TRBJ2-7
d_call: NA
cdr3_aa: CASSDLTGTYEQYF
cdr3_nt: TGTGCCAGCAGTGATTTGACGGGGACCTACGAGCAGTACTTC

clone_size: once
v_call: TRBV4-3
j_call: TRBJ2-2
d_call: NA
cdr3_aa: CASSQDPRRDNPGELFF
cdr3_nt: TGCGCCAGCAGCCAAGATCCTAGGAGAGATAATCCCGGGGAGCTGTTTTTT

clone_size: NA
v_call: TRBV11-2
j_call: TRBJ2-7
d_call: NA
cdr3_aa: CASSLVSDSSYEQYF
cdr3_nt: TGTGCCAGCAGCTTAGTGTCAGACAGCTCCTACGAGCAATACTTC

clone_size: few
v_call: TRBV27
j_call: TRBJ1-1
d_call: NA
cdr3_aa: CASSSPDVGGAEAFF
cdr3_nt: TGTGCCAGCAGTTCCCCCGACGTGGGGGGGGCTGAAGCTTTCTTT

clone_size: many
v_call: TRBV5-1
j_call: TRBJ1-2
d_call: TRBD1
cdr3_aa: CASSFGQGSGYTF
cdr3_nt: TGCGCCAGCAGCTTCGGACAGGGCAGCGGCTACACCTTC

clone_size: NA
v_call: TRBV20-1
j_call: TRBJ2-1
d_call: NA
cdr3_aa: CSAQRVRGNEQFF
cdr3_nt: TGCAGTGCACAGCGGGTTAGGGGGAATGAGCAGTTCTTC

clone_size: NA
v_call: TRBV12-3/TRBV12-4
j_call: TRBJ1-1
d_call: TRBD1
cdr3_aa: CASSGDRGTEAFF
cdr3_nt: TGTGCCAGCAGTGGTGACAGGGGAACTGAAGCTTTCTTT

clone_size: NA
v_call: TRBV20-1
j_call: TRBJ2-3
d_call: NA
cdr3_aa: CSAPTPRTDTQYF
cdr3_nt: TGCAGTGCTCCGACACCCAGGACAGATACGCAGTATTTT